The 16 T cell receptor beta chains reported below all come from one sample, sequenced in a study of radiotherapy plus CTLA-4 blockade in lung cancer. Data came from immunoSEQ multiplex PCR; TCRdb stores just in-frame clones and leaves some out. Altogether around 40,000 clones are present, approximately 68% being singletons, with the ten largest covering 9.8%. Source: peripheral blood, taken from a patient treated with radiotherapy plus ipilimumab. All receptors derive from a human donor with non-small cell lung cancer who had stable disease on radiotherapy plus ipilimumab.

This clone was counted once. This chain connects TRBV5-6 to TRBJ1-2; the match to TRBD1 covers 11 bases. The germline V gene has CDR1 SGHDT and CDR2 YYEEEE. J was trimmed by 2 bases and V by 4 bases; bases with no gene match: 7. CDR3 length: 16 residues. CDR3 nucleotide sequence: TGTGCCAGCAGCCCGGACAGGGGGCAAGCGAACTATGGCTACACCTTC. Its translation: CASSPDRGQANYGYTF.

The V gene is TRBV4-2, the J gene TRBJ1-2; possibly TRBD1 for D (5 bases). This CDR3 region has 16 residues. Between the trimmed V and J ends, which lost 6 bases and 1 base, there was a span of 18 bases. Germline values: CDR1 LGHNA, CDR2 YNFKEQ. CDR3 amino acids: CASSLSRDSLNYGYTF. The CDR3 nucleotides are TGTGCCAGCAGTCTCAGCCGGGACTCCCTTAACTATGGCTACACCTTC.

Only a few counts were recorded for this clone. CDR3 DNA sequence: TGCGCCAGCAGCCAGGCCCCGGGACAGGGGGTCACCGGGGAGCTGTTTTTT. Translated, it gives CASSQAPGQGVTGELFF. This chain uses TRBV4-1 with TRBJ2-2; 11 bases map to TRBD1. CDR3 length: 17 amino acids. Per germline, CDR1 MGHRA and CDR2 YSYEKL. Trimming at V came to 3 bases and at J to 4 bases, leaving 7 bases not matched to a gene.

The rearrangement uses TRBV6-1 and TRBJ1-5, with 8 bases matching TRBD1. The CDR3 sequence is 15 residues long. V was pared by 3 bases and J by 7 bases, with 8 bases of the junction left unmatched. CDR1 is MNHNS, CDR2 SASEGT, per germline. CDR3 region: CASSDYWTGLQPQHF. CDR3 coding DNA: TGTGCCAGCAGTGATTATTGGACAGGGCTCCAGCCCCAGCATTTT.

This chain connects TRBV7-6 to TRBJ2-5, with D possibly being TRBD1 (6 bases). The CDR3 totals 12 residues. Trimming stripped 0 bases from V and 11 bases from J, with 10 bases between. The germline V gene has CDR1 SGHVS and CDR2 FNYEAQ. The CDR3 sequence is CASSLAGQGQYF. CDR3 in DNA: TGTGCCAGCAGCTTAGCGGGGCAGGGGCAGTACTTC.

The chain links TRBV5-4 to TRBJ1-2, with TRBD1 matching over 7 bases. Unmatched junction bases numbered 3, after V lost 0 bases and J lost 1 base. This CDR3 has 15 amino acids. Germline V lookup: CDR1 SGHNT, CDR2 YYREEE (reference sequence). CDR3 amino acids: CASSLDRGVNYGYTF. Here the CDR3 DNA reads TGTGCCAGCAGCTTGGACAGGGGAGTTAACTATGGCTACACCTTC.

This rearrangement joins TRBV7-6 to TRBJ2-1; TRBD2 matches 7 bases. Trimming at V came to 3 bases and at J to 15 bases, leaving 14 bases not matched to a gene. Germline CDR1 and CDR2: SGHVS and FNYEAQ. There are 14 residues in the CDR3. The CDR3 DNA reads TGTGCCAGCAGCTTGGGGAGGGGAGGGAGCGAACCGTTCTTC. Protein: CASSLGRGGSEPFF.

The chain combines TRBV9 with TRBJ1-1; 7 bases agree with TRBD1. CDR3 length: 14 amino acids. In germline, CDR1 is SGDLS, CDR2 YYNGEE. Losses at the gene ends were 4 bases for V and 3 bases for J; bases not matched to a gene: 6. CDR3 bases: TGTGCCAGCAGCCTCGAGGGGGCGTACACTGAAGCTTTCTTT. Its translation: CASSLEGAYTEAFF.

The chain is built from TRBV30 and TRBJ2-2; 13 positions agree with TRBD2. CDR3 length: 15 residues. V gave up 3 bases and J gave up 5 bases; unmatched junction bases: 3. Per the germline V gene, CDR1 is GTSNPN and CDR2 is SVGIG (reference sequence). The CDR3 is CAWRLAGGQTGELFF. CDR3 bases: TGTGCCTGGAGACTAGCGGGGGGGCAAACCGGGGAGCTGTTTTTT. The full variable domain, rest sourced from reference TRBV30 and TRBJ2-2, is SQTIHQWPATLVQPVGSPLSLECTVEGTSNPNLYWYRQAAGRGLQLLFYSVGIGQISSEVPQNLSASRPQDRQFILSSKKLLLSDSGFYLCAWRLAGGQTGELFFGEGSRLTVL.

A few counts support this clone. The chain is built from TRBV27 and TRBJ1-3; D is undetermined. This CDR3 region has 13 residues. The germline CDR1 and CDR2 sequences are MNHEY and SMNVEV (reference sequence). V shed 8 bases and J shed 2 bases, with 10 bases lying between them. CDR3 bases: TGTGCCAGCGCCACCCGGGCTGGAAACACCATATATTTT. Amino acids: CASATRAGNTIYF.

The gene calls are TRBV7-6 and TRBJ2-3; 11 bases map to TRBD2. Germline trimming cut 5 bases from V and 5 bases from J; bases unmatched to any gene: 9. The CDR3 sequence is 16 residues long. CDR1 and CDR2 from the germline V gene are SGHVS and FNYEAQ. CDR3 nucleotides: TGTGCCAGCAGCCCCCGACTAGCGGGGATTGGAGATACGCAGTATTTT. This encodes CASSPRLAGIGDTQYF.

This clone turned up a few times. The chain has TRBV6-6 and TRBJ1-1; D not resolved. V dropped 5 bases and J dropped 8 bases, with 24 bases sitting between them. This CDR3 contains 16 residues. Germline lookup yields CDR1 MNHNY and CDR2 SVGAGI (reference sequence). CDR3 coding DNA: TGTGCCAGCAGTCCTGCCGGGGTCACCCTTATTCTAGAAGCTTTCTTT. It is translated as CASSPAGVTLILEAFF.

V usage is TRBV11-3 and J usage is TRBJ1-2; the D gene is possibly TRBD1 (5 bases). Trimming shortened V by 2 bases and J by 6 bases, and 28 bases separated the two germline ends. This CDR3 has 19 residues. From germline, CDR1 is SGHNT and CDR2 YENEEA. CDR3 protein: CASSLRDRAGHTLFNGYTF. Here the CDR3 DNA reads TGTGCCAGCAGCTTAAGAGACCGGGCAGGGCATACTTTATTCAATGGCTACACCTTC.

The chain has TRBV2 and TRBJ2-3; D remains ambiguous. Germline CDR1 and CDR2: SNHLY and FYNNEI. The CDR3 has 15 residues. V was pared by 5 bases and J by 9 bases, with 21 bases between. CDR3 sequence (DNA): TGTGCCAGCAGTCACGCGCAGCAGGTCCAAGACACGCAGTATTTT. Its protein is CASSHAQQVQDTQYF.

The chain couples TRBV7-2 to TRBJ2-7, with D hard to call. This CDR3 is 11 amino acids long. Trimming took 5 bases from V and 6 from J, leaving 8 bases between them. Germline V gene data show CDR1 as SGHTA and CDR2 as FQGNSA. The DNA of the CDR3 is TGTGCCAGCAGCCAACGCGGCGAGCAGTACTTC. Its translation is CASSQRGEQYF.

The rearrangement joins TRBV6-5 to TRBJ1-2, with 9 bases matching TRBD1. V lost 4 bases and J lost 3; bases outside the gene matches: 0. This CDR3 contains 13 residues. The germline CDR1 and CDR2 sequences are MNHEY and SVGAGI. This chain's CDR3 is CASSWTGDYGYTF. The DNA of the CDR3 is TGTGCCAGCAGTTGGACAGGGGACTATGGCTACACCTTC.